This is a list of T cell receptor beta chains from one sample in a study of shared clonotypes between healthy human individuals. Libraries were prepared by immunoSEQ multiplex PCR; TCRdb keeps only in-frame clonotypes and omits some of them. The sample gives approximately 620,000 clones, 95% to 98% of which show up once; approximately 0.057% is in the top ten. Source material: naive CD4+ T cells sorted from blood. The receptors come from a woman aged 30 to 39 in good health. The CDR3 runs from the conserved cysteine through the conserved F or W. D genes are given only for firm matches. Rows give clone size only sometimes, using once, few, many, or a class for an expanded clone.

clone_size,v_call,d_call,j_call,cdr3_aa,cdr3_nt
NA,TRBV5-4,TRBD1,TRBJ2-3,CASSLSFSDRVRVADTQYF,TGTGCCAGCAGCTTGAGTTTCTCGGACAGGGTCAGAGTGGCAGATACGCAGTATTTT
NA,TRBV27,TRBD2,TRBJ2-3,CASSFLGLAASTDTQYF,TGTGCCAGCAGTTTCCTGGGACTAGCGGCTAGCACAGATACGCAGTATTTT
NA,TRBV28,NA,TRBJ2-7,CASSNFPGTRFYEQYF,TGTGCCAGCAGCAATTTCCCCGGGACCCGCTTCTACGAGCAGTACTTC
NA,TRBV5-1,NA,TRBJ2-2,CASSSAGNTGELFF,TGCGCCAGCAGCTCGGCGGGCAACACCGGGGAGCTGTTTTTT
NA,TRBV20-1,NA,TRBJ2-2,CSARVGRELFF,TGCAGTGCTAGAGTTGGCAGGGAGCTGTTTTTT
NA,TRBV7-8,TRBD2,TRBJ2-1,CASSSRWLAGGPSYNEQFF,TGTGCCAGCAGCTCGAGATGGCTAGCGGGGGGGCCCTCCTACAATGAGCAGTTCTTC
NA,TRBV27,NA,TRBJ2-7,CASSLVRNYEQYF,TGTGCCAGCAGTTTAGTACGGAACTACGAGCAGTACTTC
NA,TRBV5-1,TRBD2,TRBJ2-7,CASSAPGLAGAYEQYF,TGCGCCAGCAGTGCTCCGGGACTCGCGGGAGCCTACGAGCAGTACTTC
NA,TRBV7-6,NA,TRBJ1-3,CASSRGTSSGNTIYF,TGTGCCAGCAGCCGGGGAACCAGCTCTGGAAACACCATATATTTT
NA,TRBV9,TRBD2,TRBJ2-1,CASSVASGGFNEQFF,TGTGCCAGCAGCGTAGCATCGGGAGGGTTCAATGAGCAGTTCTTC
NA,TRBV6-5,NA,TRBJ1-1,CASNLYMNTEAFF,TGTGCCAGCAACCTTTACATGAACACTGAAGCTTTCTTT
NA,TRBV14,TRBD1,TRBJ2-1,CASSLHTTGTGPYNEQFF,TGTGCCAGCAGCCTGCACACAACCGGGACAGGGCCATACAATGAGCAGTTCTTC
once,TRBV4-1,NA,TRBJ2-7,CASSQVRSRESSYEQYF,TGCGCCAGCAGCCAAGTTAGATCCCGCGAGAGCTCCTACGAGCAGTACTTC
NA,TRBV11-2,TRBD1,TRBJ2-5,CASSPSGGGETQYF,TGTGCCAGCAGCCCCTCAGGGGGCGGAGAGACCCAGTACTTC
NA,TRBV19,NA,TRBJ2-2,CASSSRTGALAAGELFF,TGTGCCAGTAGTAGTCGGACCGGGGCATTGGCGGCCGGGGAGCTGTTTTTT
NA,TRBV28,NA,TRBJ1-3,CASIPPVGITSGNTIYF,TGTGCCAGCATCCCCCCGGTGGGAATCACCTCTGGAAACACCATATATTTT
NA,TRBV5-1,NA,TRBJ2-6,CASSWKTTGANVLTF,TGCGCCAGCAGCTGGAAGACAACTGGGGCCAACGTCCTGACTTTC
NA,TRBV25-1,TRBD2,TRBJ2-1,CASSFSGRVNEQFF,TGTGCCAGCAGTTTCAGCGGGAGGGTTAATGAGCAGTTCTTC